Listed here are 11 T cell receptor beta chains from one sample, sequenced in a study of blood T cells in healthy people across ages. Primed by a sample-barcoded 5' primer and a J-beta primer mix, a second PCR proceeded for 7 to 11 cycles. TCRdb reprocessed the 5' RACE reads with MiXCR, giving one entry per CDR3 protein. The table includes fewer than 1,200,000 distinct CDR3 sequences, 20% to 25% detected once. These data were also reused for a study on T cells of mothers and their children.

Sequencing was done on a sample of blood. These receptors all come from a girl aged 2 to 9 in good health.

Ten or more counts support this clonotype. The rearrangement links TRBV21-1 to TRBJ2-5; the table's D call, TRBD2, has no DNA check behind it. TRBV21-1 is assigned pseudogene status. The CDR3 is made up of 14 amino acids. CDR3 sequence: CASSNKRRIVAQYF. The CDR3, as DNA: TGTGCCAGCAGCAACAAACGGAGGATTGTGGCCCAGTACTTC.

The chain links TRBV19 to TRBJ2-7; D perhaps matches TRBD1 (6 bases). V shed 3 bases and J shed 3 bases, with 9 bases lying between them. In germline, CDR1 is LNHDA, CDR2 SQIVND (reference sequence). The CDR3 totals 13 residues. CDR3: CASSMGQLYEQYF. DNA of the CDR3: TGTGCCAGTAGTATGGGACAACTCTACGAGCAGTACTTC.

This clonotype was seen just once. This chain uses TRBV2 with TRBJ2-2; possibly TRBD2 for D (5 bases). V was cut by 4 bases and J by 7 bases, with 16 bases left in between. Germline V CDR1 and CDR2: SNHLY, FYNNEI. The CDR3 consists of 15 residues. CDR3 loop: CASSGNRPGGGELFF. In DNA, the CDR3 is TGTGCCAGCAGTGGGAATAGACCCGGAGGCGGGGAGCTGTTTTTT.

V and J are TRBV5-1 and TRBJ2-1; TRBD2 aligns across 9 bases. The CDR3 loop spans 15 amino acids. Germline assignment: CDR1 SGHRS and CDR2 YFSETQ. The V and J ends lost 4 bases and 4 bases, in that order; junction bases with no gene match: 6. DNA for the CDR3: TGCGCCAGCAGCCTGAGCGGGGGGAAGTACAATGAGCAGTTCTTC. Protein sequence: CASSLSGGKYNEQFF.

V usage is TRBV6-6 and J usage is TRBJ1-2; 7 bases are shared with TRBD1. This CDR3 has 12 residues. Germline trimming cut 5 bases from V and 6 bases from J; bases unmatched to any gene: 3. The germline CDR1 and CDR2 sequences are MNHNY and SVGAGI (reference sequence). The CDR3, as DNA: TGTGCCAGCAGTGCAGGGGGAAATGGCTACACCTTC. It is translated as CASSAGGNGYTF.

The chain links TRBV12-3 or TRBV12-4 to TRBJ2-5; D is uncertain. There are 13 residues in the CDR3. V lost 6 bases, J lost 3 bases, and 11 bases lay in between. The CDR3 region is CASRLTLEETQYF. CDR3 nucleotide sequence: TGTGCCAGCAGATTGACGTTGGAAGAGACCCAGTACTTC.

The table lists this clonotype with a few counts. V and J are TRBV19 and TRBJ2-5; 12 nucleotides match TRBD2. The better agreement between TRBJ2-7 and the DNA end casts doubt on the J call. Germline values: CDR1 LNHDA, CDR2 SQIVND (reference sequence). This CDR3 has 15 amino acids. The CDR3 region is CASSLTSGGHYEQYF. The CDR3 bases are TGTGCCAGTAGTTTGACTAGCGGGGGCCATTACGAGCAGTACTTC.

This clonotype was seen only a few times. A junction end diverges from the germline sequence, so it may reflect a read error. This chain links TRBV11-2 with TRBJ1-1, with no clear D. Per germline, CDR1 SGHAT and CDR2 FQNNGV. This CDR3 region has 15 residues. CDR3 bases: TGTGCCAGCAGCCCCCTCGTCCCGGGCGGCACTGAAGCCTTCTTT. Its translation: CASSPLVPGGTEAFF.

This clonotype was seen a handful of times. The rearrangement uses TRBV7-2 and TRBJ1-2, with 8 bases fitting TRBD1. This CDR3 is 13 amino acids long. Germline lookup yields CDR1 SGHTA and CDR2 FQGNSA. V gave up 4 bases and J gave up 8 bases; unmatched junction bases: 6. In nucleotides, the CDR3 is TGTGCCAGCAGCTCGACAGGGGAGGGAGGCTACACCTTC. Its protein is CASSSTGEGGYTF.

Note on this clonotype: Just one base apart from a much larger clone, this may be a read error. This CDR3 is CAGSPGGGDEQYF. CDR3 sequence (DNA): TGTGCTGGCAGCCCTGGGGGGGGCGACGAGCAGTACTTC. The genes are TRBV7-7 and TRBJ2-5; D is perhaps TRBD2 (7 bases). With the DNA end fitting TRBJ2-7 better, the J assignment may be wrong. There are 13 residues in the CDR3. Looked up from germline, CDR1 is SSHAT and CDR2 is FNYEAQ (reference sequence).

This sequence joins TRBV20-1 and TRBJ2-5; 9 nucleotides match TRBD2. Germline assignment: CDR1 DFQATT and CDR2 SNEGSKA (reference sequence). With 6 bases clipped from V and 0 bases from J, the junction kept 11 bases outside the gene matches. This CDR3 is 16 amino acids long. CDR3 DNA: TGCAGTGCCCTGAGGGTAGCGGGGGAGTACCAAGAGACCCAGTACTTC. Translating gives CSALRVAGEYQETQYF.